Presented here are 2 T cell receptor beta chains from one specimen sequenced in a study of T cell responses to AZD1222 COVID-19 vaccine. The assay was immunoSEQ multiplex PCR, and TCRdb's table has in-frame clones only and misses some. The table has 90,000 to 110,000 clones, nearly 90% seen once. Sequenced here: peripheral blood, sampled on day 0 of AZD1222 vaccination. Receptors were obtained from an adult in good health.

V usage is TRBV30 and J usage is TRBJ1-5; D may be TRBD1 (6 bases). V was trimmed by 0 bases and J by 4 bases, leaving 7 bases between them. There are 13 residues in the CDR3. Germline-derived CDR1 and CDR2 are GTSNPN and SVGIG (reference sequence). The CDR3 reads CAWSVGTNQPQHF. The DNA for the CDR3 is TGTGCCTGGAGTGTAGGGACAAATCAGCCCCAGCATTTT. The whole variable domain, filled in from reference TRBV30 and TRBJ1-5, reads SQTIHQWPATLVQPVGSPLSLECTVEGTSNPNLYWYRQAAGRGLQLLFYSVGIGQISSEVPQNLSASRPQDRQFILSSKKLLLSDSGFYLCAWSVGTNQPQHFGDGTRLSIL.

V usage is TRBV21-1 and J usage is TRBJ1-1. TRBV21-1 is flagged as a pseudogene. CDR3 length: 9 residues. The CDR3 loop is CAIRIEAFF. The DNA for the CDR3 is TGTGCCATTCGGATTGAAGCTTTCTTT.